The rows below give T cell receptor beta chains drawn from one sample of a study of T cells in Graves' hyperthyroidism and ophthalmopathy. TCRdb reprocessed the multiplex PCR reads with MiXCR, giving one entry per CDR3 protein. This table holds about 250,000 distinct CDR3 sequences, around 20% found once. The sequenced sample consisted of blood. All receptors derive from a man younger than 45 with Graves' ophthalmopathy. Both conserved end residues are part of each CDR3. D genes are given only for firm matches. Not all rows give a size; the values are once, few, many and, for expanded clones, a class.

NA | TRBJ2-1 | NA | TRBV5-1 | TGCGCCAGCAGCTTCCGGGACTCCGTTGATGAGCAGTTCTTC | CASSFRDSVDEQFF
NA | TRBJ2-1 | NA | TRBV20-1 | TGCAGTGCTAATGCCGGGAGTTACAATGAGCAGTTCTTC | CSANAGSYNEQFF
NA | TRBJ2-1 | TRBD2 | TRBV6-1 | TGTGCCAGCAAAAAAAAATTAGCGGGAGCGGGATCAAGCAATGAGCAGTTCTTC | CASKKKLAGAGSSNEQFF
NA | TRBJ1-1 | NA | TRBV10-2 | TGCGCCAGCAGGGGCTTGAACACTGAAGCTTTCTTT | CASRGLNTEAFF
NA | TRBJ1-1 | NA | TRBV28 | TGTGCCACCAACCGCCGGCCTCAAAACACTGAAGCTTTCTTT | CATNRRPQNTEAFF
NA | TRBJ2-1 | NA | TRBV6-1 | TGTGCCAGCAGGAAGACGGGACTTCCCTACAATGAGCAGTTCTTC | CASRKTGLPYNEQFF
many | TRBJ2-1 | TRBD2 | TRBV30 | TGTGCCTTATTCGGGACTAGCGGGAGTGAGCAGTTCTTC | CALFGTSGSEQFF
NA | TRBJ2-3 | NA | TRBV28 | TGTGCCAGCACCCGGGCGGGGAGCACAGATACGCAGTATTTT | CASTRAGSTDTQYF
few | TRBJ2-7 | NA | TRBV6-2/TRBV6-3 | TGTGCCAGCAGGTCTAGCGCCTCCTACGAGCAGTACTTC | CASRSSASYEQYF
few | TRBJ2-7 | NA | TRBV20-1 | TGCAGTGCTAGAATTACTAGGTCGAGCGAGCAGTACTTC | CSARITRSSEQYF
NA | TRBJ2-7 | TRBD1 | TRBV19 | TGTGCCAGTAGTATCACAGGGGGCGCGTACGAGCAGTACTTC | CASSITGGAYEQYF
NA | TRBJ2-5 | NA | TRBV6-1 | TGTGCCAGCAGCTTAATTCATCCGAGGTTCCAAGAGACCCAGTACTTC | CASSLIHPRFQETQYF
many | TRBJ1-1 | NA | TRBV5-1 | TGCGCCAGCAGTTCTACAGGGCTTATGAACACTGAAGCTTTCTTT | CASSSTGLMNTEAFF
NA | TRBJ2-7 | NA | TRBV5-1 | TGCGCCAGCAGCTTGGCCCGAGGGAACTACGAGCAGTACTTC | CASSLARGNYEQYF
few | TRBJ2-1 | NA | TRBV4-1 | TGCGCCAGCAGCCAAGGAAGGTACCTCGGGAATGAGCAGTTCTTC | CASSQGRYLGNEQFF
few | TRBJ1-5 | TRBD1 | TRBV5-8 | TGTGCCAGCAGCCGTCCGACAGGGGATAATCAGCCCCAGCATTTT | CASSRPTGDNQPQHF
NA | TRBJ2-1 | TRBD2 | TRBV4-1 | TGCGCCAGCAGCCAAGATGGGACTAGCTTTATATCCTACAATGAGCAGTTCTTC | CASSQDGTSFISYNEQFF
NA | TRBJ2-2 | NA | TRBV24-1 | TGTGCCACCAGTTTGGGTGGGGGCGTCGCCGGGGAGCTGTTTTTT | CATSLGGGVAGELFF
few | TRBJ1-3 | NA | TRBV6-1 | TGTGCCAGCAGTGAAAAGGATGGAAACACCATATATTTT | CASSEKDGNTIYF
many | TRBJ1-1 | TRBD1 | TRBV11-1 | TGTGCCAGCAGCAGACAATACAGGGGCCGGAACACTGAAGCTTTCTTT | CASSRQYRGRNTEAFF
NA | TRBJ2-1 | TRBD1 | TRBV29-1 | TGCAGCCTCCTCACCGGGACAGGGTATGAGCAGCTCTTC | CSLLTGTGYEQLF
NA | TRBJ2-1 | TRBD2 | TRBV5-1 | TGCGCCAGCAGTTGGCGGGGAGGGCCCAATGAGCAGTTCTTC | CASSWRGGPNEQFF
few | TRBJ2-1 | TRBD1 | TRBV5-4 | TGTGCCAGCAGCTTGGTTCAGGGGGCCTACAATGAGCAGTTCTTC | CASSLVQGAYNEQFF
few | TRBJ1-5 | NA | TRBV18 | TGTGCCAGCTCACGGTTTCGGTCCCATCAGCCCCAGCATTTT | CASSRFRSHQPQHF
few | TRBJ2-1 | TRBD2 | TRBV11-3 | TGTGCCAGCAGCGGGGGAAGAGCGGGGGTCTACAATGAGCAGTTCTTC | CASSGGRAGVYNEQFF
few | TRBJ2-5 | NA | TRBV11-2 | TGTGCCAGCAAGCAAGAGTACCAAGAGACCCAGTACTTC | CASKQEYQETQYF